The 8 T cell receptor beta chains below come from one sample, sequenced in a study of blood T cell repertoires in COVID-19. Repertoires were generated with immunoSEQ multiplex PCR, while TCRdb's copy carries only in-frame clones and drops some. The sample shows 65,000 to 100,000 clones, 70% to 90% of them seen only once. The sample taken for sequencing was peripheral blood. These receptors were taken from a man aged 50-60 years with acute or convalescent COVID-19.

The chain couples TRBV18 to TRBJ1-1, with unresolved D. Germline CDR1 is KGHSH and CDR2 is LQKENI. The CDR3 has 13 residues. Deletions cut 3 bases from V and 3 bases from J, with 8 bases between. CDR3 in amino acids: CASSPVEDTEAFF. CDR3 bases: TGTGCCAGCTCACCGGTGGAGGACACTGAAGCTTTCTTT.

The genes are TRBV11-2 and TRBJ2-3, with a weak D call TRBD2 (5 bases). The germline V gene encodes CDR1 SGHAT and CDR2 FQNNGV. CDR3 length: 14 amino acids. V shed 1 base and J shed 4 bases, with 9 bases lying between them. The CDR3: CASSLVWGADTQYF. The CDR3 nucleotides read TGTGCCAGCAGCTTAGTTTGGGGAGCAGATACGCAGTATTTT.

The CDR3 DNA follows: TGTGCCATCCGGAGCTCCTATAATTCACCCCTCCACTTT. Translating it yields CAIRSSYNSPLHF. This chain uses TRBV6-5 with TRBJ1-6; D gene uncertain. The CDR3 consists of 13 residues. V was trimmed by 10 bases and J by 0 bases, leaving 7 bases between them. Germline CDR1 is MNHEY and CDR2 is SVGAGI.

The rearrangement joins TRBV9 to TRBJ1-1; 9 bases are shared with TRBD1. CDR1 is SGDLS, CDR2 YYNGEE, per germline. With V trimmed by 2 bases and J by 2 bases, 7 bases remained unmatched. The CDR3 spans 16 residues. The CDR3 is CASSVGTGRDNTEAFF. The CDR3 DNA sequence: TGTGCCAGCAGCGTCGGGACAGGGAGGGACAACACTGAAGCTTTCTTT. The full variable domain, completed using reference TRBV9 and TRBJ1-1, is DSGVTQTPKHLITATGQRVTLRCSPRSGDLSVYWYQQSLDQGLQFLIQYYNGEERAKGNILERFSAQQFPDLHSELNLSSLELGDSALYFCASSVGTGRDNTEAFFGQGTRLTVV.

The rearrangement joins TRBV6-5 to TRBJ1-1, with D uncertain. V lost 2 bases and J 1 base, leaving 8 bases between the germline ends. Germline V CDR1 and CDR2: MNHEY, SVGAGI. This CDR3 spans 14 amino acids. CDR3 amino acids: CASSYTVTNTEAFF. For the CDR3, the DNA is TGTGCCAGCAGTTACACAGTGACGAACACTGAAGCTTTCTTT.

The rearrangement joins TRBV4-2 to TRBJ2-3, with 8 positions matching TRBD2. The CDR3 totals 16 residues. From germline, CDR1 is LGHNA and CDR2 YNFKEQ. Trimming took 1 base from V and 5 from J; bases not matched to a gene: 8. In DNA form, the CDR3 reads TGTGCCAGCAGCCAAGGGGACGGGGGGGCAGAAGATACGCAGTATTTT. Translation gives CASSQGDGGAEDTQYF.

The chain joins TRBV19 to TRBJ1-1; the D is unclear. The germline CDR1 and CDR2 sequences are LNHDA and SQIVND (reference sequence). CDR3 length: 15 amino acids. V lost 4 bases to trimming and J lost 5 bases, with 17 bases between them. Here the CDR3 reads CASSNALTWETEAFF. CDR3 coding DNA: TGTGCCAGTAGTAACGCCCTCACATGGGAGACTGAAGCTTTCTTT.

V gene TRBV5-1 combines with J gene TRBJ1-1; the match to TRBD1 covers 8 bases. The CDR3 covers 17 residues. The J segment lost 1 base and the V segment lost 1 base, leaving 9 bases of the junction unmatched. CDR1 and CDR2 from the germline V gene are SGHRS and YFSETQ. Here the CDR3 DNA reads TGCGCCAGCAGCTTGATCATGGCGACAGGGGCGAACACTGAAGCTTTCTTT. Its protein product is CASSLIMATGANTEAFF.